The rows below give T cell receptor beta chains drawn from one sample of a study of blood T cell repertoires in COVID-19. Sequencing was performed with immunoSEQ multiplex PCR; in TCRdb, only in-frame clones are kept and a portion is missing. This sample yields roughly 110,000 clones, of which about four fifths are seen a single time; 14% to 15% belongs to the top ten. Sequencing was carried out using peripheral blood. These receptors came from a woman aged 55 to 70 with acute or convalescent COVID-19. The CDR3 runs from the conserved cysteine through the conserved F or W. Fields, in order: J gene, D gene, V gene, CDR3 DNA, CDR3 protein. The D gene is left open where the match is weak.

TRBJ2-1 TRBD2 TRBV24-1 TGTGCCATTTCCCCGGGGGGTTCCTACAATGAGCAGTTCTTC CAISPGGSYNEQFF
TRBJ2-7 NA TRBV27 TGTGCCAGTCGGGAACATTCCTACGAGCAGTACTTC CASREHSYEQYF
TRBJ1-1 NA TRBV3-1/TRBV3-2 TGTGCCAGCAGCCAAGCGAGCAGGGGCCCTGAAGCTTTCTTT CASSQASRGPEAFF
TRBJ1-5 NA TRBV27 TGTGCCAGCAGTTTATCGGGCCCACGAAATCAGCCCCAGCATTTT CASSLSGPRNQPQHF
TRBJ1-2 NA TRBV28 TGTGCCAGCAGTTTATCCAGGGTAAATGGCTACACCTTC CASSLSRVNGYTF
TRBJ1-6 TRBD1 TRBV6-5 TGTGCCAGCAAAGGTCTAGGGACAGGGTATTCACCCCTCCACTTT CASKGLGTGYSPLHF
TRBJ1-5 NA TRBV7-8 TGTGCCAGCAGCTTAGCCGACAGTCACAATCAGCCCCAGCATTTT CASSLADSHNQPQHF
TRBJ2-7 NA TRBV10-3 TGTGCCATCAGTGAGCCACAGGGTCGAAACTCCTACGAGCAGTACTTC CAISEPQGRNSYEQYF
TRBJ2-7 TRBD2 TRBV5-1 TGCGCCAGCAGCTTTGGAGCGGGAGGGAGCGAGCAGTACTTC CASSFGAGGSEQYF
TRBJ2-3 NA TRBV6-5 TGTGCCAGCAGGGGGGCGGCAGACCGAAATACGCAGTATTTT CASRGAADRNTQYF
TRBJ1-2 NA TRBV3-1/TRBV3-2 TGTGCCAGCAGCGTAGACTTGAACTATGGCTACACCTTC CASSVDLNYGYTF
TRBJ2-1 NA TRBV4-1 TGCGCCATCAGGGGAGGGCCGGGGAATGAGCAGTTCTTC CAIRGGPGNEQFF
TRBJ2-1 TRBD2 TRBV7-3 TGTGCCAGCAGCTTAGGATCTAGCGGGAGTGGGGATGAGCAGTTCTTC CASSLGSSGSGDEQFF
TRBJ2-1 NA TRBV4-1 TGCGCCAGCAGCCAAACCGGGACTCTTACCCAGGGGCAGTTCTTC CASSQTGTLTQGQFF
TRBJ1-3 NA TRBV28 TGTGCCAGCAGTTTCGGACAGTTGGGAAACACCATATATTTT CASSFGQLGNTIYF
TRBJ2-2 TRBD1 TRBV28 TGTGCCAGCAGAGGGGGCTCGAACACCGGGGAGCTGTTTTTT CASRGGSNTGELFF
TRBJ1-5 NA TRBV3-1/TRBV3-2 TGTGCCAGCAGCCAAGGCGGCAATCAGCCCCAGCATTTT CASSQGGNQPQHF